This TCR beta chain was found in a study of blood T cell repertoires in COVID-19. Turning to the study itself: COVID-19 samples from acute and convalescent phases originated in the United States, Italy and Spain.

TCRdb's table, derived via immunoSEQ multiplex PCR, lists solely in-frame clones and lacks some. This table holds roughly 86,000 clones, approximately 86% found once. The CDR3 is 13 amino acids. V lost 6 bases and J 9 bases, leaving 13 bases between the germline ends. CDR1 is SGHTS and CDR2 is YDEGEE in the germline V gene. This TCR was recovered from a man aged 40-55 years with acute or convalescent COVID-19. The sequenced sample consisted of peripheral blood. This chain joins TRBV5-8 and TRBJ1-6, with D hard to call. DNA of the CDR3: TGTGCCAGCAACCCCCAGAGGCTTTCACCCCTCCACTTT. Its protein product is CASNPQRLSPLHF. The full variable domain, its missing parts supplied by reference TRBV5-8 and TRBJ1-6, is EAGVTQSPTHLIKTRGQQATLRCSPISGHTSVYWYQQALGLGLQFLLWYDEGEERNRGNFPPRFSGRQFPNYSSELNVNALELEDSALYLCASNPQRLSPLHFGNGTRLTVT.